The 30 T cell receptor beta chains below come from one sample, sequenced in a study of glioma-infiltrating T cells. TCR alpha and beta CDR3 regions were amplified from RNA using iRepertoire nested multiplex PCR. TCRdb re-derived calls from the multiplex PCR reads in MiXCR, one entry per CDR3 protein. The sample shows approximately 120,000 distinct CDR3 sequences, 23% of them seen only once. The sample comprised glioma tissue, nonneoplastic brain tissue, or PBMCs (not recorded which). These TCRs come from a human donor with low-grade glioma or glioblastoma, undergoing nonglioma brain surgery, or in good health (not recorded which).

Concerning this clonotype itself: Since a much larger clone is just one base distant, this may be a read error. The CDR3 protein is CASSPGAGRDQPQHF. The CDR3 coding sequence is TGTGCCAGCAGCCCAGGTGCAGGGAGGGATCAGCCCCAGCATTTT. The J gene is TRBJ1-5, the V gene TRBV11-3, with a tentative D call TRBD1 (5 bases). The V and J ends lost 5 bases and 5 bases respectively, with 16 bases between them. CDR1 is SGHNT and CDR2 is YENEEA in the germline V gene. This CDR3 region has 15 residues.

Only one count was recorded for this clonotype. At one of its ends the junction is not consistent with the germline gene, which may arise from a read error. The chain is built from TRBV19 and TRBJ2-1; TRBD1 matches 8 bases. The CDR3 is 15 amino acids. Germline values: CDR1 LNHDA, CDR2 SQIVND (reference sequence). The CDR3 loop reads CASSIGQGYYNEQLF. The CDR3 bases are TGTGCCAGTAGTATCGGACAGGGTTACTACAATGAGCAGCTCTTC.

In its sample, this clonotype was seen many times. The DNA for the CDR3 is TGTGCCATCAGCCGGGACAGTAGCAATCAGCCCCAGCATTTT. Translating it yields CAISRDSSNQPQHF. The rearrangement joins TRBV10-3 to TRBJ1-5; 7 bases agree with TRBD1. The CDR3 consists of 14 residues. V dropped 6 bases and J dropped 0; count of bases not matched to a gene: 2. Germline V lookup: CDR1 ENHRY, CDR2 SYGVKD.

This clonotype occurred a few times. The chain is built from TRBV18 and TRBJ1-4, with D maybe TRBD1 (6 bases). The CDR3 spans 14 residues. Trimming stripped 4 bases from V and 8 bases from J, with 14 bases between. Germline V gene lookup returns CDR1 KGHSH and CDR2 LQKENI. The CDR3 reads CASSQGYREEKLFF. CDR3 sequence (DNA): TGTGCCAGCTCACAAGGATACAGGGAGGAAAAACTGTTTTTT.

This clonotype was counted many times. V is TRBV20-1 and J is TRBJ2-7, with a weak D call TRBD1 (5 bases). The V gene lost 0 bases and the J gene lost 13 bases, with 16 bases spanning the gap. The CDR3 runs to 12 residues. CDR1 and CDR2 (germline): DFQATT, SNEGSKA (reference sequence). As DNA, the CDR3 is TGCAGTGCTAGAGATTTAGAAGGGGTGCACTACTTC. Its translation is CSARDLEGVHYF.

The table lists this clonotype with many counts. The rearrangement links TRBV6-9 to TRBJ2-3; D is unresolved. This CDR3 comprises 14 residues. Trimming removed 2 bases from V and 0 bases from J, with 6 bases in between. CDR1 and CDR2 from the germline V gene are MNHGY and SVAAGI. CDR3 bases: TGTGCCAGCAGTTATCCCCCTAGCACAGATACGCAGTATTTT. This gives the protein CASSYPPSTDTQYF.

CDR3 in DNA: TGTGCCAGCACCAGAGGGGAGAATCAGCCCCAGCATTTT. Protein: CASTRGENQPQHF. This sequence joins TRBV2 and TRBJ1-5, with D perhaps TRBD1 (5 bases). The germline V gene has CDR1 SNHLY and CDR2 FYNNEI. V was pared by 7 bases and J by 4 bases, with 11 bases between. This CDR3 region has 13 residues.

This clonotype occurred a few times. The CDR3 DNA follows: TGCAGCGTTGTGGGCAGTAGCTCTGGAAACACCATATATTTT. This codes for CSVVGSSSGNTIYF. This rearrangement joins TRBV29-1 to TRBJ1-3; D unresolved. The CDR3 extends over 14 amino acids. Germline-derived CDR1 and CDR2 are SQVTM and ANQGSEA. Trimming cost V 4 bases and J 0 bases, with 10 bases left between them.

Concerning this clonotype itself: Being one base from a much bigger clone, this may be a read error. The gene calls are TRBV5-4 and TRBJ2-7; perhaps TRBD2 as D (6 bases). CDR1 SGHNT and CDR2 YYREEE come from the germline V gene (reference sequence). V gave up 8 bases and J gave up 4 bases, with 13 bases separating them. There are 12 residues in the CDR3. The DNA for the CDR3 is TGTGCCAGAGGGACTGGAAAATACGAGCAGTACTTC. Protein sequence: CARGTGKYEQYF.

This clonotype was found a few times. A much larger clone lies one base from this, so it may be a read error. The rearrangement uses TRBV15 and TRBJ1-5; tentative D call: TRBD1 (6 bases). Trimming shortened V by 5 bases and J by 3 bases, and 14 bases separated the two germline ends. The CDR3 extends over 15 amino acids. Per germline, CDR1 LNHNV and CDR2 YYDKDF (reference sequence). CDR3 DNA sequence: TGTGCCACCAGCGCCCAGGACAGCTTCAATCAGCCCCAGCATTTT. Protein: CATSAQDSFNQPQHF.

CDR3 DNA: TGTGCCAGTAGTATAGTGTCGATACCTTATAGCAATCAGCCCCAGCATTTT. Its protein is CASSIVSIPYSNQPQHF. The V call is TRBV19, the J call TRBJ1-5; D uncertain. The ends were cut back, 1 base at V and 0 bases at J, with 13 bases in the middle. The germline V gene has CDR1 LNHDA and CDR2 SQIVND (reference sequence). This CDR3 contains 17 residues.

This clonotype was detected many times. The chain recombines TRBV7-9 with TRBJ2-7, with unresolved D. Looked up from germline, CDR1 is SEHNR and CDR2 is FQNEAQ (reference sequence). V dropped 2 bases and J dropped 2 bases, with 10 bases sitting between them. The CDR3 loop spans 14 amino acids. CDR3 nucleotide sequence: TGTGCCAGCAGCTTAACCGCAGGACCCTACGAGCAGTACTTC. This encodes CASSLTAGPYEQYF.

The sample holds many counts of this clonotype. The chain recombines TRBV14 with TRBJ1-1; D perhaps matches TRBD1 (6 bases). The CDR3 sequence is 15 residues long. In germline, CDR1 is SGHDN, CDR2 FVKESK. Trimming removed 5 bases from V and 4 bases from J, with 17 bases in between. CDR3 residues: CASSFRQVPFTEAFF. CDR3 bases: TGTGCCAGCAGCTTCCGACAGGTACCCTTCACTGAAGCTTTCTTT. The full variable domain, completed using reference TRBV14 and TRBJ1-1, is EAGVTQFPSHSVIEKGQTVTLRCDPISGHDNLYWYRRVMGKEIKFLLHFVKESKQDESGMPNNRFLAERTGGTYSTLKVQPAELEDSGVYFCASSFRQVPFTEAFFGQGTRLTVV.

Comment on this clonotype: This may be a read error, as it is one base from a much larger clone. The J gene is TRBJ2-1, the V gene TRBV4-1; 10 bases fit TRBD2. Germline CDR1 is MGHRA and CDR2 is YSYEKL. CDR3 length: 15 amino acids. The CDR3 loop is CASSQEAGGRNEQLF. Written as DNA, the CDR3 is TGCGCCAGCAGCCAAGAAGCGGGAGGGCGTAATGAGCAGCTCTTC.

This clonotype was picked up many times. The chain carries TRBV15 and TRBJ2-1; D is perhaps TRBD2 (8 bases). Germline V gene data show CDR1 as LNHNV and CDR2 as YYDKDF (reference sequence). The CDR3 extends over 16 amino acids. V gave up 6 bases and J gave up 8 bases, with 23 bases separating them. CDR3: CATSFGRGTSQDEQFF. The CDR3, as DNA: TGTGCCACCAGTTTCGGCAGGGGGACTAGTCAGGATGAGCAGTTCTTC.

The chain uses TRBV12-3 or TRBV12-4 and TRBJ1-5; no reliable D call. Deletions cut 7 bases from V and 8 bases from J, with 12 bases between. The CDR3 consists of 12 residues. CDR3 sequence reads: CASTYGPEPQHF. The CDR3 bases are TGTGCCAGCACCTACGGACCGGAGCCCCAGCATTTT.

This rearrangement joins TRBV4-2 to TRBJ2-7, with TRBD2 matching 7 bases. Germline CDR1 LGHNA, CDR2 YNFKEQ. The junction had 7 bases not matched to a gene; V was cut back by 3 bases and J by 2 bases. The CDR3 has 15 residues. The chain's CDR3 is CASSHRASGTYEQYF. DNA of the CDR3: TGTGCCAGCAGCCATCGGGCTAGCGGAACCTACGAGCAGTACTTC.

The table lists this clonotype with many counts. This chain links TRBV20-1 with TRBJ2-1; TRBD2 agrees at 7 bases. Germline values: CDR1 DFQATT, CDR2 SNEGSKA (reference sequence). Unmatched junction bases numbered 6, after V lost 6 bases and J lost 1 base. CDR3 size: 14 residues. CDR3 residues: CSAERAGSYNEQFF. Written as DNA, the CDR3 is TGCAGTGCCGAGAGAGCGGGGTCCTACAATGAGCAGTTCTTC.

As concerns this clonotype: A much larger clone differs by one base, so this may be a read error. The CDR3 DNA sequence: TGTGCCAGCAGCTTAAGTGCCAGATCCGGAGCGGGAAGGACAGATACGCAGTATTTT. It specifies CASSLSARSGAGRTDTQYF. V usage is TRBV7-8 and J usage is TRBJ2-3; 7 bases map to TRBD2. The CDR3 runs 19 residues. From germline, CDR1 is SGHVS and CDR2 FQNEAQ. With V trimmed by 2 bases and J by 3 bases, 17 bases remained unmatched.

As concerns this clonotype: A much larger clone lies a single base off, so this may be a read error. This chain connects TRBV6-2 or TRBV6-3 to TRBJ2-7; D unclear. The length of the CDR3 is 14 residues. The germline V gene encodes CDR1 MNHEY and CDR2 SVGEGT. The CDR3 is CAISEDGSSYEQHF. The CDR3 DNA reads as TGTGCCATCAGTGAGGACGGGTCTTCCTACGAGCAGCACTTC.

This clonotype was seen at least ten times. The chain combines TRBV7-2 with TRBJ2-5, with unresolved D. Trimming left V 5 bases short and J 1 base short, with 14 bases between. The CDR3 contains 15 residues. From germline, CDR1 is SGHTA and CDR2 FQGNSA. The CDR3 bases are TGTGCCAGCAGCCAATTAGGGTGGTCCCAAGAGACCCAGTACTTC. Its translation: CASSQLGWSQETQYF.

This clonotype was found many times. V usage is TRBV28 and J usage is TRBJ2-2; TRBD2 aligns across 8 bases. Germline loops: CDR1 MDHEN, CDR2 SYDVKM. The CDR3 has 17 amino acids. V was clipped by 5 bases and J by 4 bases; unmatched bases: 12. CDR3 DNA sequence: TGTGCCAGCAGTCGCGGGGGGTACAGGGATGGCACCGGGGAGCTGTTTTTT. Protein: CASSRGGYRDGTGELFF.

The rearrangement uses TRBV4-3 and TRBJ1-3; TRBD1 is a possible D gene (5 bases). The V and J ends lost 3 bases and 0 bases respectively, with 12 bases between them. The CDR3 has 16 amino acids. Germline CDR1 and CDR2: LGHNA and YSLEER. The chain's CDR3 is CASSQGTPVSGNTIYF. The DNA of the CDR3 is TGCGCCAGCAGCCAGGGGACTCCAGTCTCTGGAAACACCATATATTTT.

The chain has TRBV7-9 and TRBJ2-7; 7 positions agree with TRBD1. CDR3 length: 14 amino acids. Germline loops: CDR1 SEHNR, CDR2 FQNEAQ (reference sequence). J lost 3 bases, V lost 0 bases, and 2 bases had no gene match. CDR3 DNA sequence: TGTGCCAGCAGCTTAGCGAACAGGGGCTACGAGCAGTACTTC. Amino acids: CASSLANRGYEQYF.

This clonotype was seen only a few times. This may arise from a read error, as a much more abundant clone is one base away. This chain links TRBV28 with TRBJ2-7, with D possibly being TRBD2 (6 bases). Trimming pared 8 bases from V and 2 bases from J, leaving 16 bases between. CDR3 length equals 14 residues. Germline assignment: CDR1 MDHEN and CDR2 SYDVKM. Here the CDR3 reads CASGFGGSAYEQYF. The DNA of the CDR3 is TGTGCCAGCGGCTTTGGAGGGTCGGCCTACGAGCAGTACTTC. The complete variable domain, with remaining parts taken from reference TRBV28 and TRBJ2-7, reads DVKVTQSSRYLVKRTGEKVFLECVQDMDHENMFWYRQDPGLGLRLIYFSYDVKMKEKGDIPEGYSVSREKKERFSLILESASTNQTSMYLCASGFGGSAYEQYFGPGTRLTVT.

About this clonotype: A much larger clone sits a single nucleotide away, making a read error possible. This sequence joins TRBV18 and TRBJ2-1; the D gene could be TRBD1 or TRBD2 (7 bases each). The CDR3 consists of 15 residues. CDR1 is KGHSH and CDR2 is LQKENI in the germline V gene. The CDR3 nucleotides read TGTGCCAGCTCACCACTGGGAGGGGGCGAGGATGAGCAGTTGTTC. It encodes CASSPLGGGEDEQLF.

This clonotype was seen at least ten times. V usage is TRBV7-8 and J usage is TRBJ1-2; possible D gene TRBD1, 5 bases. The CDR3 consists of 13 residues. Germline V CDR1 and CDR2: SGHVS, FQNEAQ. Trimming shortened V by 5 bases and J by 2 bases, and 9 bases separated the two germline ends. The CDR3 coding sequence is TGTGCCAGCAGCCCTAGGGGAAACTATGGCTACACCTTC. This sequence encodes CASSPRGNYGYTF.

Only a few counts were recorded for this clonotype. This chain connects TRBV3-1 to TRBJ2-4, with D unresolved. Between the trimmed V and J ends, which lost 8 bases and 1 base, there was a span of 6 bases. The CDR3 spans 12 residues. Germline CDR1 LGHDT, CDR2 YNNKEL (reference sequence). The CDR3 loop is CASHGAKNIQYF. In nucleotides, the CDR3 is TGTGCCAGCCATGGGGCCAAAAACATTCAGTACTTC.

Concerning this clonotype: This CDR3 fails to terminate in the conserved phenylalanine or tryptophan, so it likely reflects a read error. The DNA for the CDR3 is TGCAGTTCTAGAGGGCCCTGGGGAGGGTTCGGCACTGAAGCTTTCCTT. The encoded protein is CSSRGPWGGFGTEAFL. The chain recombines TRBV20-1 with TRBJ1-1; unclear D gene. This CDR3 is 16 amino acids long. The V gene's germline CDR1 is DFQATT and CDR2 SNEGSKA (reference sequence).

This clonotype was found a few times. The CDR3 reads CASSFSPGGGSVDEQFF. Written as DNA, the CDR3 is TGTGCCAGCAGCTTCTCGCCAGGGGGTGGTTCGGTCGATGAGCAGTTCTTC. V usage is TRBV5-5 and J usage is TRBJ2-1, with 7 positions matching TRBD1. CDR1 is SGHKS, CDR2 YYEKEE, per germline (reference sequence). Trimming at V came to 2 bases and at J to 8 bases, leaving 16 bases not matched to a gene. This CDR3 contains 17 residues.